This T cell receptor (beta chain) was sequenced in a study of T cells after yellow fever vaccination. Study-wide findings and caveats: The presence of abundant clonotypes contaminating from the bulk population was possible in FACS-sorted repertoires. A weaker but faster secondary response was observed, peaking on day 5 versus 15.

Points on this clonotype: Antigen unknown.

The authors made TCR cDNA by 5'RACE template switching, adding a universal primer site and UMIs. TCRdb recomputed calls from the 5' RACE reads with MiXCR, one row per CDR3 protein. The data contain approximately 550,000 distinct CDR3 sequences, 15% to 20% of them singletons. The receptor's source is a young man who received the YFV17D yellow fever vaccine. Sample: PBMCs, taken 15 days after the yellow fever booster vaccination.

CDR3 DNA: TGTGCCAGCAGCTCACAAACAGGGGGAGGCAATGAGCAGTTCTTC. Protein sequence: CASSSQTGGGNEQFF. The J gene is TRBJ2-1, the V gene TRBV7-2, with TRBD1 identical over 8 bases. CDR1 and CDR2 from the germline V gene are SGHTA and FQGNSA. This CDR3 has 15 residues. J gave up 6 bases and V 4 bases, and 8 bases lay outside the gene matches.